The following is a T cell receptor beta chain sequence with its context. The assay was immunoSEQ multiplex PCR, and TCRdb's table has in-frame clones only and misses some. The sample has around 310,000 clones, about nine tenths seen once; the top ten hold over 8.5%. The data originate from a study of blood T cell repertoires in COVID-19. Study context: PBMCs, B-cell-depleted T cells, or T cells were the source of the cDNA or gDNA that made up the material.

The sample consisted of PBMCs or T cells enriched from blood (not recorded which). The TCR was taken from a woman under 40 who had recovered from COVID-19.

CDR3 in amino acids: CASSPVTPYGYTF. CDR3 nucleotides: TGTGCCAGCAGTCCGGTAACCCCCTATGGCTACACCTTC. This chain connects TRBV3-1 (or the pseudogene TRBV3-2) to TRBJ1-2; D ambiguous. The V and J ends lost 6 bases and 4 bases respectively, with 12 bases between them. Germline V gives CDR1 LGHDT, CDR2 YNNKEL (reference sequence). This CDR3 contains 13 residues.